One T cell receptor beta chain is described in this entry. Everyone who took part was about 18 to 90 years old, and they came from about 25 US areas. Clinical histories supplied by participants themselves formed the basis of cohort assignment. The entry originates in a study of blood T cell repertoires in COVID-19. Study as a whole: COVID-19 samples, acute and convalescent, were from the United States, Italy and Spain.

As handled by the study authors: How many nucleated cells were present was estimated from reference gene primer amplification. Using immunoSEQ multiplex PCR, the repertoire was profiled, and TCRdb retains in-frame clones only, with some absent. V and J calls and clone size are those listed in that table; D and trimming were worked out from the DNA. The data hold 300,000 to 400,000 clones, with 86% observed a single time. This CDR3 region has 16 residues. The V gene end was trimmed by 4 bases and the J gene end by 6 bases; junction bases not matched to a gene: 8. Looked up from germline, CDR1 is MNHEY and CDR2 is SVGEGT.

The sample was PBMCs or T cells enriched from blood (not recorded which). The TCR sequence derives from a middle-aged woman with acute COVID-19. This chain joins TRBV6-2 or TRBV6-3 and TRBJ2-4, with 11 positions matching TRBD1. CDR3 protein: CASSSRDRGTGNIQYF. In nucleotides, the CDR3 is TGTGCCAGCAGTTCCCGGGACAGGGGGACGGGAAACATTCAGTACTTC.